This entry describes one T cell receptor beta chain. The CDR3 extends over 15 amino acids. Germline-derived CDR1 and CDR2 are SGHRS and YFSETQ. V lost 4 bases and J lost 0; bases outside the gene matches: 6. The source of the sample is a study of T-cell reconstitution after alpha-beta-depleted transplantation in children. A TCRbeta library incorporating unique molecular identifiers was prepared. TCRdb redid the calling of the PCR reads with MiXCR, one entry per CDR3 protein. Found here are about 1,000,000 distinct CDR3 sequences, under 30% of them singletons; the top ten hold around 30%. The material was PBMCs, mostly from graft donor cells, obtained 360 days after TCRalphabeta/CD19-depleted stem cell transplant. This receptor was obtained from a boy in the first two years of life who had a stem cell transplant for SCID, so the T cells may come from the graft donor. The J gene is TRBJ2-7, the V gene TRBV5-1, with 8 positions matching TRBD1. The CDR3 protein is CASSPQGQASYEQYF. CDR3 sequence (DNA): TGCGCCAGCAGCCCTCAGGGACAGGCCTCCTACGAGCAGTACTTC.